This entry concerns a single T cell receptor beta chain. Antigen: not known. The sample belongs to a study of cytomegalovirus exposure and HLA in healthy donors. Points from the study as a whole: Association of a missense DCLRE1C variant with TCR beta V- and J-gene trimming was reported in a later analysis. The study labeled more than 150 TCR beta chains cytomegalovirus-associated.

Primers for the PCR totalled 60 Vbeta and 13 Jbeta. Only in-frame clones appear in the TCRdb table, and some are missing; sequencing was by immunoSEQ multiplex PCR. Of roughly 160,000 clones detected, around 78% appear once; the ten largest clones hold about 3.1%. Trimming left V 1 base short and J 0 bases short, with 4 bases between. The length of the CDR3 is 13 residues. CDR1 is GTSNPN, CDR2 SVGIG, per germline (reference sequence). The clonotype comes from a woman aged 45 to 65 in good health and CMV-seropositive. The gene calls are TRBV30 and TRBJ2-1; D remains ambiguous. Sequencing used PBMCs. CDR3 in amino acids: CAWSESSYNEQFF. For the CDR3, the DNA is TGTGCCTGGAGTGAGAGCTCCTACAATGAGCAGTTCTTC. The full variable domain, in which reference TRBV30 and TRBJ2-1 provide the parts outside the CDR3, is SQTIHQWPATLVQPVGSPLSLECTVEGTSNPNLYWYRQAAGRGLQLLFYSVGIGQISSEVPQNLSASRPQDRQFILSSKKLLLSDSGFYLCAWSESSYNEQFFGPGTRLTVL.